This T cell receptor beta chain was found in a study of vaccination and CD4 T cells after COVID-19. Study-wide background: Recovered patients in the cohort numbered six men and four women, two of them Hispanic. Post-diagnosis, post-COVID samples were collected after a median approximately 100 days, ranging 35 to 161.

Note on this clonotype: Its matching antigen is unknown.

Scientists ran DNA taken from cultured CD4+ T cells through the Oncomine TCR Beta short-read assay for sequencing. TCRdb itself ran the PCR reads through MiXCR, one entry per CDR3 protein. The table has some 3,000 distinct CDR3 sequences, 24% seen once. CDR1 is MNHEY and CDR2 is SMNVEV in the germline V gene (reference sequence). This CDR3 is 11 amino acids long. The V and J ends lost 4 bases and 8 bases respectively, with 8 bases between them. Treatment denoted: roughly ten-day PBMC culture with coronavirus spike peptide pools or control peptides (ViraFEST assay). The unexposed donor gave CD4+ T cells before the COVID-19 pandemic (2011-2018). Antigen-specific T cell expansion with peptide pools preceded TCR sequencing in the ViraFEST approach.

Specimen: CD4+ T cells from blood, cultured in vitro. This TCR came from a human donor in good health. The chain recombines TRBV27 with TRBJ1-1, with TRBD1 as a possible D gene (5 bases). Here the CDR3 DNA reads TGTGCCAGCAGTTGGGGGAAAGAAGCTTTCTTT. Translating gives CASSWGKEAFF.